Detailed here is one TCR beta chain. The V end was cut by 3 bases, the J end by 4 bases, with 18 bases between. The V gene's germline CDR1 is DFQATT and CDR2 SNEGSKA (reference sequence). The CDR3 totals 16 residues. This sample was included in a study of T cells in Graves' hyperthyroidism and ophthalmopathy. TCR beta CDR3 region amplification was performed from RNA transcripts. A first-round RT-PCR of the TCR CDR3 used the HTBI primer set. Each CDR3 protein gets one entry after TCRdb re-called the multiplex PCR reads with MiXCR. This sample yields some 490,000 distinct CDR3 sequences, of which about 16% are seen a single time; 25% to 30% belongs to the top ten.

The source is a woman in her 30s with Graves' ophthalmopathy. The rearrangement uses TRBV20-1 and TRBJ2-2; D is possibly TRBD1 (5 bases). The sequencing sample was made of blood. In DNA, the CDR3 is TGCAGTGCTAGTAGCTCCTTGGGGCACGGCACCGGGGAGCTGTTTTTT. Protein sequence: CSASSSLGHGTGELFF.